This entry describes one T cell receptor (beta chain). The junction had 5 bases not matched to a gene; V was cut back by 2 bases and J by 5 bases. CDR1 MNHEY and CDR2 SVGAGI come from the germline V gene. The CDR3 contains 14 residues. The sample belongs to a study of blood T cell repertoires in COVID-19. Profiling relied on immunoSEQ multiplex PCR, and the TCRdb table lists in-frame clones only, not all of them. Of 270,000 or so clones in the sample, about four fifths were seen once. The sequencing sample was made of peripheral blood. The V gene is TRBV6-5, the J gene TRBJ1-1; 7 nucleotides line up with TRBD1. The TCR comes from a woman aged 18-29 years with acute or convalescent COVID-19. CDR3 amino acids: CASSYEGAGTEAFF. The CDR3 DNA reads TGTGCCAGCAGTTACGAGGGGGCAGGTACTGAAGCTTTCTTT.